This T cell receptor (beta chain) emerged from a study of blood T cells in healthy people across ages. The CDR3 covers 15 residues. Germline lookup yields CDR1 SGHRS and CDR2 YFSETQ. The second PCR ran roughly 7 to 12 cycles with a sample-barcoded 5' primer and J-beta primers. Every cDNA molecule carried a tag from a template-switch adaptor bearing 12 random nucleotides. MiXCR, applied by TCRdb to the 5' RACE reads, yields one record per CDR3 protein. The profile shows under 1,000,000 distinct CDR3 sequences, about 36% of them singletons. A note on this clonotype: The antigen remains unidentified.

General study findings and limits: Long-lived donors exceeded aged donors in naive CD4+ cells and diversity. A strong correlation was found between TCR beta diversity and the percentage of naive T cells. A roughly linear age-dependent decrease characterized TCR beta diversity per million T cells.

The chain has TRBV5-1 and TRBJ2-1; weak D call: TRBD2 (7 bases). Gene TRBJ2-7 matches the end of the DNA better, so the J call may be wrong. The TCR originated in a man aged 18 to 35 in good health. What was sequenced was blood. CDR3 coding DNA: TGCGCCAGCAGCTTCGGGGGGCTCTCCTACAATGAGCAGTACTTC. The encoded protein is CASSFGGLSYNEQYF.